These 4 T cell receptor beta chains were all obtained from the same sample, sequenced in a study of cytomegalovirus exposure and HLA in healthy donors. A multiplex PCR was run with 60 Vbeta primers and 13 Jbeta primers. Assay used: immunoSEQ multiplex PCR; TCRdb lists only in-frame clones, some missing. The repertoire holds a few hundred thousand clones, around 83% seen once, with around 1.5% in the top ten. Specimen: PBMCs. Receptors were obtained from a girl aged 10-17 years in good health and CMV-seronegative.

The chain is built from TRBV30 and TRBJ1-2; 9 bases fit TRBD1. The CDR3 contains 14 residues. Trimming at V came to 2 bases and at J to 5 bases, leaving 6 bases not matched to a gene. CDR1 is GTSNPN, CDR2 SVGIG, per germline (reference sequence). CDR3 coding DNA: TGTGCCTGGAGTCCCGGGACAGGGTCATATGGCTACACCTTC. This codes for CAWSPGTGSYGYTF.

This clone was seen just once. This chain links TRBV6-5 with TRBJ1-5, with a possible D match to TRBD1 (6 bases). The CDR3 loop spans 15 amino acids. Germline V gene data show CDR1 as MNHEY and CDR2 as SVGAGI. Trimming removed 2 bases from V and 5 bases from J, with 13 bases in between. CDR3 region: CASSYGAGAHQPQHF. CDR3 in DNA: TGTGCCAGCAGTTACGGAGCAGGGGCCCATCAGCCCCAGCATTTT.

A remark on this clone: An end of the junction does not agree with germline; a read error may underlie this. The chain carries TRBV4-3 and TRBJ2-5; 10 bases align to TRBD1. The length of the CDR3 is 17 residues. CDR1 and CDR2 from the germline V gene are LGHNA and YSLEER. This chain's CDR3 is CASSQEIGDRGMSLKNF. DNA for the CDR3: TGCGCCAGCAGCCAAGAGATCGGGGACAGGGGCATGTCATTGAAGAACTTC.

The CDR3 DNA follows: TGTGCCAGCTCACCGGACAGGGGGCTTGGCTACACCTTC. Encoded protein: CASSPDRGLGYTF. J is TRBJ1-2 and V is TRBV18, with 11 nucleotides matching TRBD1. The ends lost 3 bases at V and 7 bases at J; junction bases unmatched: 1. The CDR3 loop spans 13 amino acids. Germline V gene data show CDR1 as KGHSH and CDR2 as LQKENI. The entire variable domain, with the rest obtained from reference TRBV18 and TRBJ1-2, is as follows: NAGVMQNPRHLVRRRGQEARLRCSPMKGHSHVYWYRQLPEEGLKFMVYLQKENIIDESGMPKERFSAEFPKEGPSILRIQQVVRGDSAAYFCASSPDRGLGYTFGSGTRLTVV.